The clone carrying this TCR beta chain was seen more than once but under ten times. Its matching antigen is unknown. Every isolated RNA sample was fully reverse transcribed, so sequencing captured expressed TCRB transcripts. The study sequenced naive, central memory and regulatory T cell samples to an average of approximately 3.5 million reads. Using immunoSEQ multiplex PCR, the repertoire was profiled, and TCRdb retains in-frame clones only, with some absent. The sample holds a few hundred thousand clones; 13% are singletons and the top ten take roughly 0.015%. The data derive from a study of beta chain features in type 1 diabetes. Findings and limits, study-wide: People with Type 1 diabetes carried modestly yet significantly shorter TCRB CDR3s in all four CD4+ subsets.

Germline V gene data show CDR1 as SNHLY and CDR2 as FYNNEI. With 4 bases clipped from V and 6 bases from J, the junction kept 7 bases outside the gene matches. The CDR3 covers 16 residues. The sequenced sample consisted of naive CD4+ T cells from blood. The source of this sequence is a woman younger than 35 with type 1 diabetes. J is TRBJ1-5 and V is TRBV2; 12 nucleotides line up with TRBD1. CDR3 sequence reads: CASSVRGQGAGQPQHF. The CDR3 DNA reads TGTGCCAGCAGTGTGAGGGGACAGGGGGCTGGTCAGCCCCAGCATTTT.